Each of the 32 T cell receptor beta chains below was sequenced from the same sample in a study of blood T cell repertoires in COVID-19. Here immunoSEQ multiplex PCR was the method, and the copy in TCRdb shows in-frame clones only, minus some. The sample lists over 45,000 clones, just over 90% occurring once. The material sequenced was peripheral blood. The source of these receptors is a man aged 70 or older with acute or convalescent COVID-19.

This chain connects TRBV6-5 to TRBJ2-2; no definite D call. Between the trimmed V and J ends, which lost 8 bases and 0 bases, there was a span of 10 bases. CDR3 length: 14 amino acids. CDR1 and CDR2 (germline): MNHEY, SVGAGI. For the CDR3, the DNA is TGTGCCAGCGCGACCGGAGCGAACACCGGGGAGCTGTTTTTT. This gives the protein CASATGANTGELFF.

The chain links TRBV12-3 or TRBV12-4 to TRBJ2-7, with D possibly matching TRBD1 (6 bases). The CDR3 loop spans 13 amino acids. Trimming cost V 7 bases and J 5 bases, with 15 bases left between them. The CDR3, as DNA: TGTGCCAGCACCCTCCAGGGGTTCGACGAGCAGTACTTC. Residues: CASTLQGFDEQYF.

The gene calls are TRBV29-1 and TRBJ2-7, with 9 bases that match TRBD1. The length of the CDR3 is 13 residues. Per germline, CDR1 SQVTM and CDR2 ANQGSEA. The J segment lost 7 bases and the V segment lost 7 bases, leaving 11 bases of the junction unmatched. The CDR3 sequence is CSAIPGQGAEQYF. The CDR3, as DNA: TGCAGCGCTATCCCGGGACAGGGAGCGGAGCAGTACTTC.

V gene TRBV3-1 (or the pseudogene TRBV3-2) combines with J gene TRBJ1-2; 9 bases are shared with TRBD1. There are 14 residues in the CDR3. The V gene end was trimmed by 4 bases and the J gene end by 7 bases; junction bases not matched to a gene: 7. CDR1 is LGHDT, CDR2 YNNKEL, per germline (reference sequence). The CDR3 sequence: CASSLPDRGGGYTF. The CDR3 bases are TGTGCCAGCAGCCTTCCGGACAGGGGAGGTGGCTACACCTTC.

The DNA for the CDR3 is TGCGCCAGCAGCCACCGACTCTTGAGCGGGGGGGCAGCCGGGGAGCTGTTTTTT. This codes for CASSHRLLSGGAAGELFF. The chain uses TRBV4-3 and TRBJ2-2, with 10 nucleotides matching TRBD2. Trimming took 3 bases from V and 6 from J; bases not matched to a gene: 13. The CDR3 contains 18 residues. Germline V gene lookup returns CDR1 LGHNA and CDR2 YSLEER.

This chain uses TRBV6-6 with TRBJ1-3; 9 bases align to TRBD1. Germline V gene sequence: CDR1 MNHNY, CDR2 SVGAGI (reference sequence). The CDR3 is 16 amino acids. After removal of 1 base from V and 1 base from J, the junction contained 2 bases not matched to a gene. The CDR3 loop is CASSYFGTGSGNTIYF. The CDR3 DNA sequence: TGTGCCAGCAGTTACTTTGGGACAGGGTCTGGAAACACCATATATTTT.

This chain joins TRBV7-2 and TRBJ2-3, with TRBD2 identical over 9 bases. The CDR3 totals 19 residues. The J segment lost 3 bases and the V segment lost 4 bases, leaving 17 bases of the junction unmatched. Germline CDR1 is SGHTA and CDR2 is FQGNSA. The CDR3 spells CASSWPRRGGSLSTDTQYF. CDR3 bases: TGTGCCAGCAGCTGGCCCCGGCGGGGGGGATCGTTATCTACAGATACGCAGTATTTT.

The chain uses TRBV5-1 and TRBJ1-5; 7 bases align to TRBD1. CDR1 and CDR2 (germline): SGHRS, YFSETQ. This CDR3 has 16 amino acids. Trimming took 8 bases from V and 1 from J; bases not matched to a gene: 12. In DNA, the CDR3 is TGCGCCAGGCCAGGGGGGAGACAGGAGAGCAATCAGCCCCAGCATTTT. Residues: CARPGGRQESNQPQHF.

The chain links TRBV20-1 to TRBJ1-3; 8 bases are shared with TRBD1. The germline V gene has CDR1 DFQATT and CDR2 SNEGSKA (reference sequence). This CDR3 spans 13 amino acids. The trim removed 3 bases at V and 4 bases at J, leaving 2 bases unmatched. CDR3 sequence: CSASRTGGNTIYF. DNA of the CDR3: TGCAGTGCTAGTCGGACAGGGGGAAACACCATATATTTT.

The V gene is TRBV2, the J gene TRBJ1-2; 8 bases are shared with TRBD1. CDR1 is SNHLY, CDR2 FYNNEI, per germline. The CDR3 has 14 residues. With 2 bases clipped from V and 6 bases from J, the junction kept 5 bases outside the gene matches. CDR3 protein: CASSETWTGHGYTF. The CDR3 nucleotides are TGTGCCAGCAGTGAAACCTGGACAGGGCATGGCTACACCTTC.

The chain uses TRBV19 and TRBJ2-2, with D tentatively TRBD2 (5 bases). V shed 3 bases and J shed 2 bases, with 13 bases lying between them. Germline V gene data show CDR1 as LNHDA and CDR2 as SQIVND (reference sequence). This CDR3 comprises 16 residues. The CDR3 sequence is CASSISGGFNTGELFF. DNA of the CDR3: TGTGCCAGTAGTATTTCTGGAGGATTTAACACCGGGGAGCTGTTTTTT.

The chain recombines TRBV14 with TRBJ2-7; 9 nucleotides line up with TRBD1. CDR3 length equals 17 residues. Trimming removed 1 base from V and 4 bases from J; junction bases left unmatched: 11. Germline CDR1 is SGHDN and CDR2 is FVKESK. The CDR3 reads CASSQVGGPDRGYEQYF. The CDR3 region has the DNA TGTGCCAGCAGCCAAGTCGGGGGGCCGGACAGGGGTTACGAGCAGTACTTC.

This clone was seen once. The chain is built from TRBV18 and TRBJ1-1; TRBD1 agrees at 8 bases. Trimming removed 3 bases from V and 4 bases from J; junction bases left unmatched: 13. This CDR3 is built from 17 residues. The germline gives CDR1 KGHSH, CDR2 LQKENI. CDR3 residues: CASSPMTGAGMVTEAFF. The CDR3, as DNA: TGTGCCAGCTCACCCATGACAGGGGCGGGAATGGTCACTGAAGCTTTCTTT.

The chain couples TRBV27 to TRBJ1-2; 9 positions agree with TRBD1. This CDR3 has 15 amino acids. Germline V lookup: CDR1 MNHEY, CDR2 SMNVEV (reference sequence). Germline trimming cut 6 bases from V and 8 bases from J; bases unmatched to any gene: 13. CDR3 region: CASSLTGQGSRGYTF. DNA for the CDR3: TGTGCCAGCAGCTTGACGGGACAGGGTTCTAGGGGCTACACCTTC.

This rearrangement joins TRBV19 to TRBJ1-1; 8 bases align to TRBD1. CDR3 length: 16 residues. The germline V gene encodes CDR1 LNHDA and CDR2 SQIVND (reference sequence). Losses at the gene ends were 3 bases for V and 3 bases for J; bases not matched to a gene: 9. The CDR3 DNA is TGTGCCAGTAGTATGACCCCGGCAGGGGGCTACACTGAAGCTTTCTTT. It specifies CASSMTPAGGYTEAFF.

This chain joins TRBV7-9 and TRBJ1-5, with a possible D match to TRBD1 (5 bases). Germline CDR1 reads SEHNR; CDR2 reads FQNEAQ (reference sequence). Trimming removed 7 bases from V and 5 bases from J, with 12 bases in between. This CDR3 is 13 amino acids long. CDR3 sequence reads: CASTPGSDQPQHF. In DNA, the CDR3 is TGTGCCAGCACTCCAGGGTCGGATCAGCCCCAGCATTTT.

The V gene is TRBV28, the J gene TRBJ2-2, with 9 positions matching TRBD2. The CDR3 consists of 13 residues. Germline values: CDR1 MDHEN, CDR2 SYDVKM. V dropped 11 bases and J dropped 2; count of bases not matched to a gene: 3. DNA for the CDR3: TGTGCCGCGGGGGGGCCCAACACCGGGGAGCTGTTTTTT. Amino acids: CAAGGPNTGELFF.

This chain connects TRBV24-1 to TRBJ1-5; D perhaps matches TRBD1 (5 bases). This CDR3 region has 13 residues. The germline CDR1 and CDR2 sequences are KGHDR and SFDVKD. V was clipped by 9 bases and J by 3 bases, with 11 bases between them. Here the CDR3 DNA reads TGTGCCACCGGAGGGGTAAACAATCAGCCCCAGCATTTT. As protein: CATGGVNNQPQHF.

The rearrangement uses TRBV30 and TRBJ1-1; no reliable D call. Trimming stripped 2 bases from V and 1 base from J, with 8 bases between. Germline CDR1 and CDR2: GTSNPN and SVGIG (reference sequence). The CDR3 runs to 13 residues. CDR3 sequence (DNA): TGTGCCTGGAGTAAACAGACGAACACTGAAGCTTTCTTT. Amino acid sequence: CAWSKQTNTEAFF.

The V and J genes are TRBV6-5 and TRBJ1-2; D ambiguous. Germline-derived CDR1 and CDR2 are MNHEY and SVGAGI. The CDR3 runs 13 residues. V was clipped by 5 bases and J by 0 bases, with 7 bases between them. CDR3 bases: TGTGCCAGCAGTCGTACAGCTAACTATGGCTACACCTTC. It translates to CASSRTANYGYTF.

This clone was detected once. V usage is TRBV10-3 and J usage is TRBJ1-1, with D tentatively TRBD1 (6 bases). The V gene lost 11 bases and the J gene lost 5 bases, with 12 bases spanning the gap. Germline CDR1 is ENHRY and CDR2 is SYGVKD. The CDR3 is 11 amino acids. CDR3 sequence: CAVQGGTEAFF. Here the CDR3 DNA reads TGTGCCGTACAGGGTGGAACTGAAGCTTTCTTT.

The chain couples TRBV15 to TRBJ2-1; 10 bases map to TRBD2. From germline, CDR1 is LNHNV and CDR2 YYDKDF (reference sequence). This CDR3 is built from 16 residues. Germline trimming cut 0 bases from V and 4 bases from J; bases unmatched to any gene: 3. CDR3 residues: CATSRDDSGGYNEQFF. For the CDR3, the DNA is TGTGCCACCAGCAGAGACGATAGCGGGGGGTACAATGAGCAGTTCTTC.

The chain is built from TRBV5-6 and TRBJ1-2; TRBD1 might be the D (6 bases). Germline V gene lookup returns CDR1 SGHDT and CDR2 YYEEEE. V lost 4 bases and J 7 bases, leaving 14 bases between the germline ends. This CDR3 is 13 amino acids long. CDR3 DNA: TGTGCCAGCAGCCTTAATGTCAGGGGTGGCTACACCTTC. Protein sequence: CASSLNVRGGYTF.

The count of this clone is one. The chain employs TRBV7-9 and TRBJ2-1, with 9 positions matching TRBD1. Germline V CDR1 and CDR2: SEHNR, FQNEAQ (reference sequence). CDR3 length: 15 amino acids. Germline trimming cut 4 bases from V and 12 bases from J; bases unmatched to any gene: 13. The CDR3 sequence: CASSSGTGHLYGQFF. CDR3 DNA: TGTGCCAGCAGCTCTGGGACAGGGCACCTTTACGGGCAGTTCTTC.

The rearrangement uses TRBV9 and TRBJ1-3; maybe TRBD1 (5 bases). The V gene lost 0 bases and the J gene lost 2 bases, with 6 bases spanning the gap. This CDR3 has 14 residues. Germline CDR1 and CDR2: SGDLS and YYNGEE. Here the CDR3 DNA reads TGTGCCAGCAGCGTAGCAGGGCCTGGAAACACCATATATTTT. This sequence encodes CASSVAGPGNTIYF.

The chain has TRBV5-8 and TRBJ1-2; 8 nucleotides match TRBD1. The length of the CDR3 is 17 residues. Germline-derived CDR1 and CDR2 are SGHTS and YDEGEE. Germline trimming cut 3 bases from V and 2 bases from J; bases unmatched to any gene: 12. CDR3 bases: TGTGCCAGCAGCTCCAAAGATAAAAGACAGGGGAACTATGGCTACACCTTC. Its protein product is CASSSKDKRQGNYGYTF.

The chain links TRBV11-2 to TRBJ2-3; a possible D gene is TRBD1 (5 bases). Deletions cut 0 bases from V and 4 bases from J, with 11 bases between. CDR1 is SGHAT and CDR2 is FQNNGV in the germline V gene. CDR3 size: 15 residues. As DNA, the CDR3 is TGTGCCAGCAGCTTAGATCATCAGGGTGCAGATACGCAGTATTTT. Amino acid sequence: CASSLDHQGADTQYF.

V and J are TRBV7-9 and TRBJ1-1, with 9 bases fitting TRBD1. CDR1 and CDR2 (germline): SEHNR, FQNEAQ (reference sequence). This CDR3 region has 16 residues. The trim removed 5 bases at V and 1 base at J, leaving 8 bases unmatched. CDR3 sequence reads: CASSPGTGPPNTEAFF. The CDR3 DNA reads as TGTGCCAGCAGCCCCGGGACAGGGCCCCCGAACACTGAAGCTTTCTTT.

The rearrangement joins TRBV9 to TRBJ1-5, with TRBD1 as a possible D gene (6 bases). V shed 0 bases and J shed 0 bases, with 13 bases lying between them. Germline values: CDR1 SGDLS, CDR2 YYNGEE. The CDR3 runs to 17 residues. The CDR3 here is CASSVGTETGSNQPQHF. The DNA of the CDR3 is TGTGCCAGCAGCGTAGGTACCGAGACAGGTAGCAATCAGCCCCAGCATTTT.

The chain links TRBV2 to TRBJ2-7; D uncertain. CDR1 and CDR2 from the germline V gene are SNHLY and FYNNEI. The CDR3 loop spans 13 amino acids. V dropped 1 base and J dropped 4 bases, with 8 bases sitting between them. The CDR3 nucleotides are TGTGCCAGCAGTGAAGACGGAGTTTACGAGCAGTACTTC. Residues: CASSEDGVYEQYF.

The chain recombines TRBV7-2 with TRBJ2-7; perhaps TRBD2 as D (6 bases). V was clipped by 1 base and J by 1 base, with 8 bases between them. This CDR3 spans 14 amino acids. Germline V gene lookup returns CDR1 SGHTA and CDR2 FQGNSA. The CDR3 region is CASSLGRGSYEQYF. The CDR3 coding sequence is TGTGCCAGCAGCTTAGGCCGGGGGTCCTACGAGCAGTACTTC.

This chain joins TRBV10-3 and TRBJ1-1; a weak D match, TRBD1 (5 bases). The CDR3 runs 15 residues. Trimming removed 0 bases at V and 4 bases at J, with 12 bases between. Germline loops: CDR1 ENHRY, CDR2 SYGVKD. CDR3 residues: CAISESGGRSTEAFF. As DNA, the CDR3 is TGTGCCATCAGTGAGTCGGGGGGTAGGTCCACTGAAGCTTTCTTT.